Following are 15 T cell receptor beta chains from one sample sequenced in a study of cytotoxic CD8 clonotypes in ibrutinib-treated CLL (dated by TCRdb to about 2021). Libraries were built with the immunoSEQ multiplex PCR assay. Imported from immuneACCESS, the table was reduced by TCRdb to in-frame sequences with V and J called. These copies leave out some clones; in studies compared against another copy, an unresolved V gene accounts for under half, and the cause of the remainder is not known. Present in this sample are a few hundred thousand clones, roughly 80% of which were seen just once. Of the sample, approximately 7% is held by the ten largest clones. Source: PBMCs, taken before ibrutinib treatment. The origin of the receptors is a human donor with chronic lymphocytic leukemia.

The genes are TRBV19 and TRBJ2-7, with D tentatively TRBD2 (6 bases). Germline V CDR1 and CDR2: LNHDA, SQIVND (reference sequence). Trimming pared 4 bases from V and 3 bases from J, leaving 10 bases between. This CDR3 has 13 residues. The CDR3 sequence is CASSNVADYEQYF. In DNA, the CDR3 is TGTGCCAGTAGTAACGTAGCGGACTACGAGCAGTACTTC. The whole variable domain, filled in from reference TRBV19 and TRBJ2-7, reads DGGITQSPKYLFRKEGQNVTLSCEQNLNHDAMYWYRQDPGQGLRLIYYSQIVNDFQKGDIAEGYSVSREKKESFPLTVTSAQKNPTAFYLCASSNVADYEQYFGPGTRLTVT.

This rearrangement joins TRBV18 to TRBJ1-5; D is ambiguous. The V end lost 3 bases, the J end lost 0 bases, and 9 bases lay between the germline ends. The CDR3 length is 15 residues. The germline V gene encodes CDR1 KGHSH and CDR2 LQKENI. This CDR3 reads CASSPRGDSNQPQHF. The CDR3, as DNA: TGTGCCAGCTCACCCAGAGGAGATAGCAATCAGCCCCAGCATTTT.

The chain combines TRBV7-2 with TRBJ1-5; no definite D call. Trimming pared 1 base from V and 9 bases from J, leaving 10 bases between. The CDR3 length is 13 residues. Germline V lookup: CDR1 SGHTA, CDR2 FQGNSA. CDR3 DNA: TGTGCCAGCAGCTTAGGGGAAACGTGGCCCCAGCATTTT. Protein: CASSLGETWPQHF.

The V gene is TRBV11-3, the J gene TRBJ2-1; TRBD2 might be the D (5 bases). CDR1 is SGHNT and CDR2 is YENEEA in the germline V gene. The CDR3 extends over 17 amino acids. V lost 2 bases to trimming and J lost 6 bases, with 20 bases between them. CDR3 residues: CASSLFFGELPLNEQFF. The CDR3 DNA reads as TGTGCCAGCAGCTTATTTTTTGGGGAGCTCCCCCTCAATGAGCAGTTCTTC.

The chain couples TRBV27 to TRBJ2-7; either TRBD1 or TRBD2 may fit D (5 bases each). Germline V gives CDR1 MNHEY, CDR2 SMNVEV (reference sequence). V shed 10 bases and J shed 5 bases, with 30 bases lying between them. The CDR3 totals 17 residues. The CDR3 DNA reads TGTGCCAACTCCCTTGGGACCGACCCAAGGGGAATCGACGAGCAGTACTTC. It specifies CANSLGTDPRGIDEQYF.

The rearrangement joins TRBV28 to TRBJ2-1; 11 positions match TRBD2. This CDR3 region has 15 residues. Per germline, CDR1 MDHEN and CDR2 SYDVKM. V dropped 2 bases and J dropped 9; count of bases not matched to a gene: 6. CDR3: CASSLPLTSGIEQFF. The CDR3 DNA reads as TGTGCCAGCAGTTTACCCCTGACTAGCGGGATTGAGCAGTTCTTC.

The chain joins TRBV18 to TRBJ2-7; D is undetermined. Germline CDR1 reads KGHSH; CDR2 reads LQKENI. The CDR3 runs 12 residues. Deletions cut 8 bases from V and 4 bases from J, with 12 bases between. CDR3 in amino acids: CASPTVGYEQYF. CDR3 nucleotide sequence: TGTGCCAGCCCCACGGTGGGGTACGAGCAGTACTTC.

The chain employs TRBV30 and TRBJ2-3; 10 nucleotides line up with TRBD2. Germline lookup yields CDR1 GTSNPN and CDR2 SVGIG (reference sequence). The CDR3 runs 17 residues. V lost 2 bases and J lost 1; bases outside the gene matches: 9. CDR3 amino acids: CAWSSITSGERTDTQYF. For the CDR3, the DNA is TGTGCCTGGAGTTCAATCACTAGCGGGGAGCGCACAGATACGCAGTATTTT.

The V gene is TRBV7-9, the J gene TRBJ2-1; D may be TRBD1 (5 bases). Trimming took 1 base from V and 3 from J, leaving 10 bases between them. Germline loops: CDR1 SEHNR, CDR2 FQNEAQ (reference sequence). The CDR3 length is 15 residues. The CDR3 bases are TGTGCCAGCAGCTTAGGGGGCGGAAACTACAATGAGCAGTTCTTC. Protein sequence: CASSLGGGNYNEQFF.

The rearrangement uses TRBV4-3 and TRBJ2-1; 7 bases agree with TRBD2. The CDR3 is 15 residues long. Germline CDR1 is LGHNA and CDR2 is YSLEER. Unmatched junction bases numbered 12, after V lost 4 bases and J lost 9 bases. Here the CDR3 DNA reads TGCGCCAGCAGCCCCCGGACTAGGTTAACAAGTGAGCAGTTCTTC. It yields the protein CASSPRTRLTSEQFF.

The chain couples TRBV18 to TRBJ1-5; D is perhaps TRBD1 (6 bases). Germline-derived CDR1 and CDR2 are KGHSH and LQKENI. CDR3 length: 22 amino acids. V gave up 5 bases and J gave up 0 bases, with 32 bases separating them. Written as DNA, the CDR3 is TGTGCCAGCTCAAGCGAGCCGGACTACAGGGAAAGTCTGACTTATAGCAATCAGCCCCAGCATTTT. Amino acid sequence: CASSSEPDYRESLTYSNQPQHF.

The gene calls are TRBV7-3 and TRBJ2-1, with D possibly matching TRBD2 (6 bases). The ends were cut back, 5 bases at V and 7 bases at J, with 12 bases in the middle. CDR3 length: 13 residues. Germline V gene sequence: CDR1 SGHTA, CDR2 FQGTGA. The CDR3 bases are TGTGCCAGCAGCAATACGGGGGAAAATGAGCAGTTCTTC. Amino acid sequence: CASSNTGENEQFF.

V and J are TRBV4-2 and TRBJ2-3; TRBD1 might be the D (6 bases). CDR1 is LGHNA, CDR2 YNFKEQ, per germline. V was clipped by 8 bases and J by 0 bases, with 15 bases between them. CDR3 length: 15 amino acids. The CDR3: CASGRWTVSTDTQYF. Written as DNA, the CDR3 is TGTGCCAGCGGGCGCTGGACAGTAAGCACAGATACGCAGTATTTT.

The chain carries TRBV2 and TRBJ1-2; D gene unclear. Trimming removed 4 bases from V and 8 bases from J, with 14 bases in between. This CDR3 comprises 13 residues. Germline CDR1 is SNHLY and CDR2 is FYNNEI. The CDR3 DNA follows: TGTGCCAGCAGTGTTCTGGGGTCGGACGGCTACACCTTC. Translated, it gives CASSVLGSDGYTF.

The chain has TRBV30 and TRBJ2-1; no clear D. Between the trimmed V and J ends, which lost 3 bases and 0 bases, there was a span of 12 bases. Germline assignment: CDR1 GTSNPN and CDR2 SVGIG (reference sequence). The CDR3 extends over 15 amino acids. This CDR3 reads CAWSGLFNSYNEQFF. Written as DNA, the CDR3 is TGTGCCTGGAGCGGGCTGTTCAACTCCTACAATGAGCAGTTCTTC.